These T cell receptor beta chains were read from a single sample in a study of T cell repertoires in ileal Crohn's disease. Sequencing used immunoSEQ multiplex PCR; TCRdb keeps in-frame clones, though not all of them. The top ten hold around a sixth of the sample, which has about 15,000 clones, around four fifths seen once. Material: ileal tissue. The source of these receptors is an adult with Crohn's disease. The CDR3 runs from the conserved cysteine through the conserved F or W.

J gene: TRBJ2-6; V gene: TRBV7-2; CDR3 protein: CASSLARVGTGGSGANVLTF
J gene: TRBJ2-1; V gene: TRBV9; CDR3 protein: CASSAFLGQGYYNEQFF
J gene: TRBJ2-7; V gene: TRBV6-6; CDR3 protein: CASSYSRTGVYEQYF
J gene: TRBJ2-6; V gene: TRBV7-9; CDR3 protein: CAVGEGPSSGANVLTF
J gene: TRBJ2-2; V gene: TRBV7-6; CDR3 protein: CASSHHGQGNTGELFF
J gene: TRBJ2-7; V gene: TRBV5-1; CDR3 protein: CASSWGQGASEQYF
J gene: TRBJ1-2; V gene: TRBV4-3; CDR3 protein: CASSRTNEDGYTF
J gene: TRBJ2-7; V gene: TRBV9; CDR3 protein: CASSPGQGAYEQYF
J gene: TRBJ2-7; V gene: TRBV29-1; CDR3 protein: CSVGLAGLYEQYF
J gene: TRBJ2-2; V gene: TRBV5-1; CDR3 protein: CASRSAGLAGELFF
J gene: TRBJ2-2; V gene: TRBV5-1; CDR3 protein: CASRRDRAGELFF
J gene: TRBJ2-1; V gene: TRBV7-9; CDR3 protein: CASSLGLAGYLNNEQFF
J gene: TRBJ1-2; V gene: TRBV5-5; CDR3 protein: CASSTVTDRGYTF
J gene: TRBJ2-7; V gene: TRBV27; CDR3 protein: CASKRGDYEQYF
J gene: TRBJ2-1; V gene: TRBV10-3; CDR3 protein: CAISYTLAGVHNEQFF
J gene: TRBJ2-1; V gene: TRBV25-1; CDR3 protein: CASSELGSETNEQFF
J gene: TRBJ1-1; V gene: TRBV20-1; CDR3 protein: CSAEDGGEAFF
J gene: TRBJ1-1; V gene: TRBV6-5; CDR3 protein: CASRKGQATEAFF
J gene: TRBJ2-7; V gene: TRBV7-7; CDR3 protein: CASSPVGGDEQYF
J gene: TRBJ2-7; V gene: TRBV2; CDR3 protein: CASSAQIYEQYF
J gene: TRBJ2-7; V gene: TRBV6-5; CDR3 protein: CASSYSMATNSYEQYF
J gene: TRBJ1-6; V gene: TRBV15; CDR3 protein: CATSRDRTGGSPLHF
J gene: TRBJ2-7; V gene: TRBV7-2; CDR3 protein: CASSLGGLRARYEQYF
J gene: TRBJ2-3; V gene: TRBV2; CDR3 protein: CASSDSGVDYTDTQYF
J gene: TRBJ2-2; V gene: TRBV7-9; CDR3 protein: CASSLGLAGANTGELFF
J gene: TRBJ2-6; V gene: TRBV7-2; CDR3 protein: CASIPFSGANVLTF
J gene: TRBJ1-2; V gene: TRBV30; CDR3 protein: CAWSAPTRIYGYTF
J gene: TRBJ2-1; V gene: TRBV5-1; CDR3 protein: CASSFLSPGQYNEQFF
J gene: TRBJ1-1; V gene: TRBV10-3; CDR3 protein: CAISGARTGQQNTEAFF
J gene: TRBJ2-7; V gene: TRBV11-1; CDR3 protein: CASSLGLAGERYF
J gene: TRBJ2-2; V gene: TRBV5-1; CDR3 protein: CASSLTGTGELFF
J gene: TRBJ2-6; V gene: TRBV2; CDR3 protein: CASQLRTGVGGANVLTF
J gene: TRBJ1-4; V gene: TRBV4-3; CDR3 protein: CASSQGRGQSSTNEKLFF
J gene: TRBJ1-2; V gene: TRBV7-6; CDR3 protein: CASSLAAQGYGYTF
J gene: TRBJ2-7; V gene: TRBV14; CDR3 protein: CASSPERTVFYEQYF
J gene: TRBJ2-2; V gene: TRBV27; CDR3 protein: CASRGTSGRATGELFF
J gene: TRBJ2-5; V gene: TRBV19; CDR3 protein: CASAFRGRGETQYF
J gene: TRBJ2-4; V gene: TRBV4-1; CDR3 protein: CASSQLSRVTKNIQYF
J gene: TRBJ1-5; V gene: TRBV6-1; CDR3 protein: CASHHRGHQPQHF
J gene: TRBJ1-1; V gene: TRBV18; CDR3 protein: CASSPNRDAEAFF
J gene: TRBJ2-2; V gene: TRBV2; CDR3 protein: CASSEVSAGNTGELFF
J gene: TRBJ2-7; V gene: TRBV27; CDR3 protein: CASSLGGWVGEEQYF
J gene: TRBJ2-5; V gene: TRBV15; CDR3 protein: CATSRDPEPFGETQYF
J gene: TRBJ2-7; V gene: TRBV11-2; CDR3 protein: CASSLGSGPFYEQYF
J gene: TRBJ1-3; V gene: TRBV7-8; CDR3 protein: CASTPAGNTIYF
J gene: TRBJ2-7; V gene: TRBV7-2; CDR3 protein: CASSRTSGGGSYEQYF
J gene: NA; V gene: TRBV7-9; CDR3 protein: CASSPGGGSYEQYF
J gene: TRBJ2-7; V gene: TRBV5-6; CDR3 protein: CASGAGLAHEQYF
J gene: TRBJ2-7; V gene: TRBV20-1; CDR3 protein: CSARSNYEQYF